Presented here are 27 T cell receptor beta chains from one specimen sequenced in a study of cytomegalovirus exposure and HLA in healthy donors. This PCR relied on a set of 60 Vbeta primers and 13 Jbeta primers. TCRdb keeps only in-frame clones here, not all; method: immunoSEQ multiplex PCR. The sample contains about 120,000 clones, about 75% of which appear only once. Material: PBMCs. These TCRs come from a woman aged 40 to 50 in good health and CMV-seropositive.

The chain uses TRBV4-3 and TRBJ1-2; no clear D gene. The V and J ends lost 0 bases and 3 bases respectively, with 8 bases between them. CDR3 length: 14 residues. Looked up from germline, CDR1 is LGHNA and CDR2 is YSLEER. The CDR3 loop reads CASSQDGGYYGYTF. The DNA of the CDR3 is TGCGCCAGCAGCCAAGATGGCGGATACTATGGCTACACCTTC.

The CDR3 region is CASSLAGTVNQPQHF. CDR3 bases: TGCGCCAGCAGCTTGGCCGGGACAGTTAATCAGCCCCAGCATTTT. The chain combines TRBV5-1 with TRBJ1-5; 7 bases are a match to TRBD1. The junction had 4 bases not matched to a gene; V was cut back by 0 bases and J by 4 bases. CDR1 is SGHRS, CDR2 YFSETQ, per germline. The CDR3 runs to 15 residues.

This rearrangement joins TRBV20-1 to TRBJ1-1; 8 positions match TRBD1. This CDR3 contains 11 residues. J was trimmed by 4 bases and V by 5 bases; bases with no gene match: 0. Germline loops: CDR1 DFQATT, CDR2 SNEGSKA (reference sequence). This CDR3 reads CSADRGTEAFF. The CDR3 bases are TGCAGTGCTGACAGGGGCACTGAAGCTTTCTTT.

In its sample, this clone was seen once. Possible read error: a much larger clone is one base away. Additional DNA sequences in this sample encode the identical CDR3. In DNA, the CDR3 is TGTGCCAGCAGCCATTCCGGGACTAGCGGCTATAATGAGCAGTTCTTC. This codes for CASSHSGTSGYNEQFF. The chain is built from TRBV4-2 and TRBJ2-1, with 11 positions matching TRBD2. Looked up from germline, CDR1 is LGHNA and CDR2 is YNFKEQ. V gave up 3 bases and J gave up 7 bases; unmatched junction bases: 8. This CDR3 has 16 amino acids.

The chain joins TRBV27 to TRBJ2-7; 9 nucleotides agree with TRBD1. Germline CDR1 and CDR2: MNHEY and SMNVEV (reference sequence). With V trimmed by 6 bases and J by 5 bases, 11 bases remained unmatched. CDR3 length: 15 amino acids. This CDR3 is CASRTTGGSLDEQYF. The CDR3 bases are TGTGCCAGCAGGACAACAGGGGGCTCCCTAGACGAGCAGTACTTC.

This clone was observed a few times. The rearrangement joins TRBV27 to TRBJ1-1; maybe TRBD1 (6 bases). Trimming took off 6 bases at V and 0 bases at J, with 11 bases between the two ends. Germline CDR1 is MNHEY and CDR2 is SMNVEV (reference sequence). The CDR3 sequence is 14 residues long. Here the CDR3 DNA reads TGTGCCAGCAGCGGACAGAACATGAACACTGAAGCTTTCTTT. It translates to CASSGQNMNTEAFF.

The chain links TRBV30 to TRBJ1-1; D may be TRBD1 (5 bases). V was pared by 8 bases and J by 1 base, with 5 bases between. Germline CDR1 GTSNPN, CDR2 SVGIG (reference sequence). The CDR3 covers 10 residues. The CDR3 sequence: CAGANTEAFF. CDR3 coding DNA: TGTGCCGGGGCGAACACTGAAGCTTTCTTT.

CDR3 sequence: CASSQNPGQPILGGYTF. Here the CDR3 DNA reads TGTGCCAGCAGCCAAAATCCGGGACAGCCTATCCTCGGAGGCTACACCTTC. The gene calls are TRBV4-2 and TRBJ1-2; 7 bases are shared with TRBD1. This CDR3 contains 17 residues. From germline, CDR1 is LGHNA and CDR2 YNFKEQ. With V trimmed by 2 bases and J by 8 bases, 17 bases remained unmatched.

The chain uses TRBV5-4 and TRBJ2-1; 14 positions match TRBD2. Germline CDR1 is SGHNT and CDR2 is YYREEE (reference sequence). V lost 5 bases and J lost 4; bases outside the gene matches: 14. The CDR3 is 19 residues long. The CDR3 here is CASSLIFGTSGSVYNEQFF. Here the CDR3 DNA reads TGTGCCAGCAGTTTGATTTTCGGGACTAGCGGGAGCGTTTACAATGAGCAGTTCTTC.

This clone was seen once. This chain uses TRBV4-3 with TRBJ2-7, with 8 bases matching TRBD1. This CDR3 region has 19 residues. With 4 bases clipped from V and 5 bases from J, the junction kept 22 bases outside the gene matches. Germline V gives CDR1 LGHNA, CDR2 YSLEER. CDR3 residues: CASSPLLPDPGQDFNEQYF. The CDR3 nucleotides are TGCGCCAGCAGCCCCCTGTTGCCTGATCCGGGACAGGACTTCAACGAGCAGTACTTC.

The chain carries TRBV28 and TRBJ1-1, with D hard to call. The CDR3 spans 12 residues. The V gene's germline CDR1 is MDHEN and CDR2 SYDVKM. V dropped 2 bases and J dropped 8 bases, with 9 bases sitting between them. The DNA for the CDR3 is TGTGCCAGCAGTTTAAAGGCCGGGGAAGCTTTCTTT. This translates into CASSLKAGEAFF.

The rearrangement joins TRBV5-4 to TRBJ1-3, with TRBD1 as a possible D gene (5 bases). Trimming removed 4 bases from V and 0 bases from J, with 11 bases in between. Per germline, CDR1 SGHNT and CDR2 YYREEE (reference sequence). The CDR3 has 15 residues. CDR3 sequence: CASSRPGDSGNTIYF. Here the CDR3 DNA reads TGTGCCAGCAGCCGTCCGGGGGACTCTGGAAACACCATATATTTT.

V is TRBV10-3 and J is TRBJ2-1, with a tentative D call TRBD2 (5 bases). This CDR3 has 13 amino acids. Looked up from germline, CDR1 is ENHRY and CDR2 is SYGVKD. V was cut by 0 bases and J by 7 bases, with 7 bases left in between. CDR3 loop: CAISESLENEQFF. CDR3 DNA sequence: TGTGCCATCAGTGAGTCACTAGAGAATGAGCAGTTCTTC.

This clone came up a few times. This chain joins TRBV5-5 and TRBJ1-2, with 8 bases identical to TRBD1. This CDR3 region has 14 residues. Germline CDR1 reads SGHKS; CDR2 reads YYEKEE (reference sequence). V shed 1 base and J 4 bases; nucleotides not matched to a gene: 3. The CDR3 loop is CASSLSQGGYGYTF. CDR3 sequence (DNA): TGTGCCAGCAGCTTGTCACAGGGGGGCTATGGCTACACCTTC.

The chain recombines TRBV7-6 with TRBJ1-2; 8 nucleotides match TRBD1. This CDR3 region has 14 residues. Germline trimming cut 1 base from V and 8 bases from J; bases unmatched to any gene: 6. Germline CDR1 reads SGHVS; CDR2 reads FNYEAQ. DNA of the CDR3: TGTGCCAGCAGCTTAGATCAGGGGGCGGGAGGCTACACCTTC. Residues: CASSLDQGAGGYTF.

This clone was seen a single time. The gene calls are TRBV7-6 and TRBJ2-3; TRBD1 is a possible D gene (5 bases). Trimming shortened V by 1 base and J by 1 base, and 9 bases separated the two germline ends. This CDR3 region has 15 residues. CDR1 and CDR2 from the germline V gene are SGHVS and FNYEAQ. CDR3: CASSLGQGGTDTQYF. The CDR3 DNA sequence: TGTGCCAGCAGCTTAGGGCAGGGCGGCACAGATACGCAGTATTTT.

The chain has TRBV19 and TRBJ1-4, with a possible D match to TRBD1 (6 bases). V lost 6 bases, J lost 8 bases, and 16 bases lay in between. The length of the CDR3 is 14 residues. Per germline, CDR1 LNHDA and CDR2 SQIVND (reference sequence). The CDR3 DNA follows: TGTGCCAGTAGATGGGGGGGGCTCGCGGAAAAACTGTTTTTT. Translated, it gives CASRWGGLAEKLFF.

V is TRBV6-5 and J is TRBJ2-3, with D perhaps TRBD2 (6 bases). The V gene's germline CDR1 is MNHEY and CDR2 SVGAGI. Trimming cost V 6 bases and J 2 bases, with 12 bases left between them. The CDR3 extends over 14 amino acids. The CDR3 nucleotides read TGTGCCAGCAGATCGCGGGGCTTCACAGATACGCAGTATTTT. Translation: CASRSRGFTDTQYF.

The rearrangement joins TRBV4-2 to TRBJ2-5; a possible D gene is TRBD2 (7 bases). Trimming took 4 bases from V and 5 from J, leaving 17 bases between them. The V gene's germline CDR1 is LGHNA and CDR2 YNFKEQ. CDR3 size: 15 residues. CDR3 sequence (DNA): TGTGCCAGCAGCCTAGAACGGGGGGCCGAGGAGACCCAGTACTTC. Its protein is CASSLERGAEETQYF.

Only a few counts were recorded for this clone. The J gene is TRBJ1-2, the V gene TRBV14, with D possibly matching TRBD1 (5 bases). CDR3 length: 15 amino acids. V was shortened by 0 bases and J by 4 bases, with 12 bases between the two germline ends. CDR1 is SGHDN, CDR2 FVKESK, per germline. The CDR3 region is CASSQDHRSPYGYTF. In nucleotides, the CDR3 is TGTGCCAGCAGCCAAGACCACAGGTCTCCCTATGGCTACACCTTC.

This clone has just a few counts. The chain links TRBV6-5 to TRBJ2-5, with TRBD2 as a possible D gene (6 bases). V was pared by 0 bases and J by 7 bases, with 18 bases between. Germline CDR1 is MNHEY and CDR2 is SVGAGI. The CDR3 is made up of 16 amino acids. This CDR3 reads CASSYSSQAPRGTQYF. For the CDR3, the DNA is TGTGCCAGCAGTTACTCGTCGCAGGCCCCGCGGGGGACCCAGTACTTC.

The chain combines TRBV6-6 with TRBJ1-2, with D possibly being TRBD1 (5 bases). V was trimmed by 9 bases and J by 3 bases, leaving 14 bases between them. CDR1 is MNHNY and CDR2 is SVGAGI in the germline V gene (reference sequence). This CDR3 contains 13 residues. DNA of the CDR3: TGTGCCAGTAGGGGCATGGCAGACTATGGCTACACCTTC. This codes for CASRGMADYGYTF.

The DNA of the CDR3 is TGTGCCACCAGCAGAGAGCGAGGGGGAGGGACTGAAGCTTTCTTT. Its translation: CATSRERGGGTEAFF. The chain has TRBV15 and TRBJ1-1, with D possibly matching TRBD1 (6 bases). The CDR3 has 15 residues. Trimming left V 0 bases short and J 5 bases short, with 13 bases between. CDR1 and CDR2 (germline): LNHNV, YYDKDF (reference sequence).

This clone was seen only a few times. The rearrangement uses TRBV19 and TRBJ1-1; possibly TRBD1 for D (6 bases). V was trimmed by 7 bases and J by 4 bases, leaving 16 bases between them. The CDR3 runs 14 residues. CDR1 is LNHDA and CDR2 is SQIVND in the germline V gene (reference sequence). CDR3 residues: CASTIQGFTTEAFF. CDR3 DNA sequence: TGTGCCAGTACCATACAGGGCTTTACCACTGAAGCTTTCTTT.

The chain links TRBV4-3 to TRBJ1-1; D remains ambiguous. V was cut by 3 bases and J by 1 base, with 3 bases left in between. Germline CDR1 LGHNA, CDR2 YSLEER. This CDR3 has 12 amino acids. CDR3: CASSQRNTEAFF. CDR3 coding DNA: TGCGCCAGCAGCCAGAGGAACACTGAAGCTTTCTTT.

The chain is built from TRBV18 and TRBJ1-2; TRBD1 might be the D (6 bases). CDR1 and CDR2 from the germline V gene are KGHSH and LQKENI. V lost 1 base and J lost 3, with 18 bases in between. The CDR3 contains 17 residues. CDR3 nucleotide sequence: TGTGCCAGCTCACCACAGTTTTCGGGGGGCTTCGACTATGGCTACACCTTC. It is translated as CASSPQFSGGFDYGYTF.

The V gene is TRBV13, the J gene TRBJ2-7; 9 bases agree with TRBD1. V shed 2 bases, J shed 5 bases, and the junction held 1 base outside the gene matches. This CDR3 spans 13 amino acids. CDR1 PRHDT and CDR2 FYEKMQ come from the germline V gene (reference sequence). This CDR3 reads CASSLRQGDEQYF. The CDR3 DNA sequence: TGTGCCAGCAGCTTACGACAGGGGGACGAGCAGTACTTC. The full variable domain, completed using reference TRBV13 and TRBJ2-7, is AAGVIQSPRHLIKEKRETATLKCYPIPRHDTVYWYQQGPGQDPQFLISFYEKMQSDKGSIPDRFSAQQFSDYHSELNMSSLELGDSALYFCASSLRQGDEQYFGPGTRLTVT.